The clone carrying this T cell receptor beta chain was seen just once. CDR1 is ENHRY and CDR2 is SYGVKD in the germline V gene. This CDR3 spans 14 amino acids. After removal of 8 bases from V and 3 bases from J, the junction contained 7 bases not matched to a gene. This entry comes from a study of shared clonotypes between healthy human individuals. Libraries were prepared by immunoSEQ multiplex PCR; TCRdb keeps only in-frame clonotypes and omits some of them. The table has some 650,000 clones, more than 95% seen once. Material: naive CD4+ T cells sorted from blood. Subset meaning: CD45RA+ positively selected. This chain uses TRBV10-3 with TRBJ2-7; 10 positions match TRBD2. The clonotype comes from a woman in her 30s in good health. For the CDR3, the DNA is TGTGCCATCGGGGCTAGCGGGAGAATCTACGAGCAGTACTTC. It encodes CAIGASGRIYEQYF.